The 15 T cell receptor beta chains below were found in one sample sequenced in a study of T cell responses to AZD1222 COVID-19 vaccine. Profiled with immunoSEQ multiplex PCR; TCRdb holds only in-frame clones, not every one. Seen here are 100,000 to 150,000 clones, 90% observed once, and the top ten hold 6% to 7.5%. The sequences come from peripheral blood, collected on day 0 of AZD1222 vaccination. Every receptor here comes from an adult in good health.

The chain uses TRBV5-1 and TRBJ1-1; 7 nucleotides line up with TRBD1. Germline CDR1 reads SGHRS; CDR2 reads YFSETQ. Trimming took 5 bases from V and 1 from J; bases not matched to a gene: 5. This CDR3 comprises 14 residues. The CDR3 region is CASSAGTENTEAFF. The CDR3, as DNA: TGCGCCAGCAGTGCAGGGACAGAGAACACTGAAGCTTTCTTT. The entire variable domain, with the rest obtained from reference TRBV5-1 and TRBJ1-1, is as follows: KAGVTQTPRYLIKTRGQQVTLSCSPISGHRSVSWYQQTPGQGLQFLFEYFSETQRNKGNFPGRFSGRQFSNSRSEMNVSTLELGDSALYLCASSAGTENTEAFFGQGTRLTVV.

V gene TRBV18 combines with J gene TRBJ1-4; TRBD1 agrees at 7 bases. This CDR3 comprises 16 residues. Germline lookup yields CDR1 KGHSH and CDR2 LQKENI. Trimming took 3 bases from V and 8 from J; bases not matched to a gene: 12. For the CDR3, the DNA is TGTGCCAGCTCACCTCTAGCCGGGACAGTCCAAGAAAAACTGTTTTTT. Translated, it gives CASSPLAGTVQEKLFF.

The CDR3 region is CASSPGRQGNEKLFF. CDR3 nucleotide sequence: TGTGCCAGCAGCCCAGGGCGACAGGGGAATGAAAAACTGTTTTTT. The chain links TRBV5-8 to TRBJ1-4, with 8 bases aligning to TRBD1. The CDR3 consists of 15 residues. V trimming: 4 bases; J trimming: 5 bases; junction bases outside the gene matches: 7. Per germline, CDR1 SGHTS and CDR2 YDEGEE.

The DNA for the CDR3 is TGTGCCAGCAGTTTGGTGTCAGCTGAAGCTTTCTTT. The encoded protein is CASSLVSAEAFF. V usage is TRBV28 and J usage is TRBJ1-1; no definite D call. With 3 bases removed from V and 6 bases from J, the gap between germline ends came to 8 bases. CDR1 and CDR2 (germline): MDHEN, SYDVKM. CDR3 size: 12 residues.

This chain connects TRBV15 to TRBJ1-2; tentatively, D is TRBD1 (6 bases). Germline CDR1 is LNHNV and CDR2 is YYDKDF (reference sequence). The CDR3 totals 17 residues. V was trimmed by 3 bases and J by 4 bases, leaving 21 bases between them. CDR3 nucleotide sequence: TGTGCCACCAGCAGCCGGGACACCTTTAGGGTGGGCTATGGCTACACCTTC. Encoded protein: CATSSRDTFRVGYGYTF. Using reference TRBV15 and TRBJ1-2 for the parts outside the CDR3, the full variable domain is DAMVIQNPRYQVTQFGKPVTLSCSQTLNHNVMYWYQQKSSQAPKLLFHYYDKDFNNEADTPDNFQSRRPNTSFCFLDIRSPGLGDTAMYLCATSSRDTFRVGYGYTFGSGTRLTVV.

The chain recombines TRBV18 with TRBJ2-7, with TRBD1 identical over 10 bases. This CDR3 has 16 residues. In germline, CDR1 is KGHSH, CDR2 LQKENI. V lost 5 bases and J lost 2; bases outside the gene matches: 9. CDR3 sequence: CASSKPPGQGTYEQYF. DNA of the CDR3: TGTGCCAGCTCAAAACCGCCGGGACAGGGGACCTACGAGCAGTACTTC.

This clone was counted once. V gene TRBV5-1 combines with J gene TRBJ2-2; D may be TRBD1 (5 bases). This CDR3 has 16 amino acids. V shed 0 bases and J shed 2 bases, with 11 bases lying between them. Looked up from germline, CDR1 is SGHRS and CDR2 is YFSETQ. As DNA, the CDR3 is TGCGCCAGCAGCTTGGGAAGGGGCTCCAACACCGGGGAGCTGTTTTTT. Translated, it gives CASSLGRGSNTGELFF.

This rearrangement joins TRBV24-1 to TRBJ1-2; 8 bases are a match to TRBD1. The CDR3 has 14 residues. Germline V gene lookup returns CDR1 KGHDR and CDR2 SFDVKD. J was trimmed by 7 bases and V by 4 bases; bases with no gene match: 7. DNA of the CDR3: TGTGCCACCAGTGACTCAGGACAGGGTGCTGGCTACACCTTC. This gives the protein CATSDSGQGAGYTF.

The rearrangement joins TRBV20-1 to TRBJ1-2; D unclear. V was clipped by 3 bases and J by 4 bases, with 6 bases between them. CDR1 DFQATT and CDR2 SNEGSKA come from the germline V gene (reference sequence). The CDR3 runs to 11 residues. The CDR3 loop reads CSASYGYGYTF. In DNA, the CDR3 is TGCAGTGCTAGTTACGGCTATGGCTACACCTTC.

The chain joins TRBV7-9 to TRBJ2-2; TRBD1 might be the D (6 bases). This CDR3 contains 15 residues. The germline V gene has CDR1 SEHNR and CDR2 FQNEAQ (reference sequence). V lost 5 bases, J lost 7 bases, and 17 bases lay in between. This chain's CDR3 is CASSPRGVSGGELFF. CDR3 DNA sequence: TGTGCCAGCAGCCCCAGGGGAGTATCAGGCGGGGAGCTGTTTTTT.

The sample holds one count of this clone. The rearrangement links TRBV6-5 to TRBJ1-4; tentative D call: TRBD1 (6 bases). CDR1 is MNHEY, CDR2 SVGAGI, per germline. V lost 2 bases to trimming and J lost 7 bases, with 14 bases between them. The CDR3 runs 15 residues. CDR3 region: CASSYLTGAGEKLFF. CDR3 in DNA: TGTGCCAGCAGTTACCTTACGGGGGCGGGTGAAAAACTGTTTTTT.

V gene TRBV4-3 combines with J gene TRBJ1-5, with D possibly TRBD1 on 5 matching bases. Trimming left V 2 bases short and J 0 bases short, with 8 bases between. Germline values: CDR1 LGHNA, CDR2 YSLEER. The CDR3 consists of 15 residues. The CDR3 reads CASSQSTDSNQPQHF. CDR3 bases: TGCGCCAGCAGCCAATCGACAGATAGCAATCAGCCCCAGCATTTT.

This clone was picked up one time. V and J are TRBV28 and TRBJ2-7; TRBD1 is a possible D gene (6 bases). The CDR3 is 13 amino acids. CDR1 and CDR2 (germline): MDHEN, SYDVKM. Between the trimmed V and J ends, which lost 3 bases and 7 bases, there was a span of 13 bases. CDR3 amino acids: CASSFSGVWEQYF. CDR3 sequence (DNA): TGTGCCAGCAGTTTTTCAGGGGTCTGGGAGCAGTACTTC.

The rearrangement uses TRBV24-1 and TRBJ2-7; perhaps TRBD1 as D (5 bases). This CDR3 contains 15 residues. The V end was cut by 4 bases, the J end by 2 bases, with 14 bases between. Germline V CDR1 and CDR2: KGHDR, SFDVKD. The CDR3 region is CATSETTALPYEQYF. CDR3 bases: TGTGCCACCAGTGAAACGACAGCTCTTCCCTACGAGCAGTACTTC.

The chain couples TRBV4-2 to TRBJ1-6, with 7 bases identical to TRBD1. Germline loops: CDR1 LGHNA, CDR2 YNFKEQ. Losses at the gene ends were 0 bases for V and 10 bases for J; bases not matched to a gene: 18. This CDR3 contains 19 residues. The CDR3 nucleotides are TGTGCCAGCAGCCAAGAACGTCGTAGGGACAGCCAATCTCGATCACCCCTCCACTTT. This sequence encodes CASSQERRRDSQSRSPLHF.